What follows are 13 T cell receptor beta chains derived from one specimen sequenced in a study of identical twins. TCRdb processed the 5' RACE reads anew with MiXCR; each CDR3 protein has one entry. The sample yields some 600,000 distinct CDR3 sequences, under 8.5% seen once. The same data also contributed to another study, on yellow fever vaccine responses in identical twins.

The sample taken for sequencing was PBMCs. The receptor source for this set is a woman between 18 and 30 years old in good health.

This clonotype was seen many times. The chain uses TRBV7-9 and TRBJ1-1; 9 positions match TRBD1. CDR1 and CDR2 (germline): SEHNR, FQNEAQ (reference sequence). The J segment lost 1 base and the V segment lost 5 bases, leaving 2 bases of the junction unmatched. The CDR3 is 14 residues long. The CDR3 loop reads CASSRDRENTEAFF. CDR3 in DNA: TGTGCCAGCAGCCGGGACAGGGAGAACACTGAAGCTTTCTTT.

This clonotype was seen a few times. The rearrangement links TRBV3-1 to TRBJ1-1; no clear D gene. Per the germline V gene, CDR1 is LGHDT and CDR2 is YNNKEL (reference sequence). The CDR3 is made up of 14 amino acids. Trimming took 2 bases from V and 3 from J, leaving 10 bases between them. CDR3 region: CASSQSNTYTEAFF. CDR3 DNA: TGTGCCAGCAGCCAATCCAACACGTACACTGAAGCTTTCTTT.

This chain uses TRBV7-6 with TRBJ1-6, with a weak D call TRBD1 (6 bases). V lost 5 bases to trimming and J lost 9 bases, with 23 bases between them. Germline V gene sequence: CDR1 SGHVS, CDR2 FNYEAQ. The CDR3 is 17 residues long. The CDR3 nucleotides read TGTGCCAGCAGCGAACGGGACAAAGGCGCCCAATTTTCACCCCTCCACTTT. Its translation: CASSERDKGAQFSPLHF.

This clonotype was observed at least ten times. The chain joins TRBV12-3 or TRBV12-4 to TRBJ2-7, with a weak D call TRBD1 (5 bases). Trimming took off 5 bases at V and 6 bases at J, with 11 bases between the two ends. The CDR3 has 12 residues. For the CDR3, the DNA is TGTGCCAGCAGTCAGACAGTCGGCGAGCAGTACTTC. Translating it yields CASSQTVGEQYF.

This rearrangement joins TRBV4-1 to TRBJ1-1, with TRBD1 matching over 7 bases. CDR1 is MGHRA and CDR2 is YSYEKL in the germline V gene. Trimming removed 0 bases from V and 4 bases from J; junction bases left unmatched: 11. The CDR3 runs to 17 residues. CDR3 region: CASSQDQETGLFTEAFF. The DNA for the CDR3 is TGCGCCAGCAGCCAAGACCAGGAGACAGGGCTATTCACTGAAGCTTTCTTT.

V and J are TRBV6-1 and TRBJ2-3; D perhaps matches TRBD1 (7 bases). The CDR3 length is 14 residues. V lost 7 bases and J lost 4, with 15 bases in between. Per germline, CDR1 MNHNS and CDR2 SASEGT. DNA of the CDR3: TGTGCCAGCATGCAGGGGGGCGCGGCAGATACGCAGTATTTT. Translated, it gives CASMQGGAADTQYF.

The table lists this clonotype with many counts. The V call is TRBV4-2, the J call TRBJ2-3; D ambiguous. This CDR3 comprises 16 residues. V dropped 0 bases and J dropped 4 bases, with 14 bases sitting between them. Germline V lookup: CDR1 LGHNA, CDR2 YNFKEQ. The CDR3 DNA reads as TGTGCCAGCAGCCAAGATAGGAGTAACGTCGCAGATACGCAGTATTTT. The encoded protein is CASSQDRSNVADTQYF.

This clonotype was recorded a few times. The chain has TRBV7-7 and TRBJ2-5, with D unclear. The germline gives CDR1 SSHAT, CDR2 FNYEAQ (reference sequence). Trimming took off 5 bases at V and 0 bases at J, with 10 bases between the two ends. This CDR3 spans 14 amino acids. The CDR3 DNA reads TGTGCCAGCAGCCCTGGGTCGCACCAAGAGACCCAGTACTTC. Translating gives CASSPGSHQETQYF.

The chain links TRBV5-1 to TRBJ2-7; TRBD2 agrees at 10 bases. V was pared by 0 bases and J by 4 bases, with 4 bases of the junction left unmatched. Germline V lookup: CDR1 SGHRS, CDR2 YFSETQ. The CDR3 is made up of 15 amino acids. DNA for the CDR3: TGCGCCAGCAGCTTGGCTAGCGGGAGCCTTTACGAGCAGTACTTC. Protein product: CASSLASGSLYEQYF.

The gene calls are TRBV6-1 and TRBJ1-1; 9 bases map to TRBD1. V trimming: 8 bases; J trimming: 7 bases; junction bases outside the gene matches: 8. The CDR3 is 13 amino acids. Germline loops: CDR1 MNHNS, CDR2 SASEGT. CDR3 sequence: CASQDRGGNEAFF. CDR3 in DNA: TGTGCCAGCCAGGACAGGGGAGGTAATGAAGCTTTCTTT.

V gene TRBV18 combines with J gene TRBJ2-1; D is possibly TRBD1 or TRBD2 (5 bases each). Germline values: CDR1 KGHSH, CDR2 LQKENI. The CDR3 runs to 13 residues. With 0 bases removed from V and 6 bases from J, the gap between germline ends came to 6 bases. The CDR3 is CASSPPGVNEQFF. The CDR3 DNA follows: TGTGCCAGCTCACCACCGGGGGTCAATGAGCAGTTCTTC. Variable domain in full (rest from reference TRBV18 and TRBJ2-1): NAGVMQNPRHLVRRRGQEARLRCSPMKGHSHVYWYRQLPEEGLKFMVYLQKENIIDESGMPKERFSAEFPKEGPSILRIQQVVRGDSAAYFCASSPPGVNEQFFGPGTRLTVL.

The sample holds a few counts of this clonotype. This chain links TRBV24-1 with TRBJ2-7, with D hard to call. The CDR3 sequence is 14 residues long. The V and J ends lost 11 bases and 2 bases respectively, with 18 bases between them. Germline CDR1 is KGHDR and CDR2 is SFDVKD. CDR3 in DNA: TGTGCCATCGAACCGGAAAATGGGACCTACGAGCAGTACTTC. Translating it yields CAIEPENGTYEQYF.

This clonotype came up a few times. The chain employs TRBV5-1 and TRBJ1-2; D is undetermined. The CDR3 runs 13 residues. Germline CDR1 and CDR2: SGHRS and YFSETQ. V dropped 3 bases and J dropped 0 bases, with 6 bases sitting between them. The CDR3 reads CASSSTANYGYTF. DNA of the CDR3: TGCGCCAGCAGCTCGACCGCTAACTATGGCTACACCTTC. Full variable domain (missing parts from reference TRBV5-1 and TRBJ1-2): KAGVTQTPRYLIKTRGQQVTLSCSPISGHRSVSWYQQTPGQGLQFLFEYFSETQRNKGNFPGRFSGRQFSNSRSEMNVSTLELGDSALYLCASSSTANYGYTFGSGTRLTVV.